The following is a T cell receptor (beta chain) sequence with its context. These data belong to a study of blood T cell repertoires in COVID-19. Overall study context: The origin of the acute and convalescent COVID-19 samples was the United States, Italy and Spain. Sources were T cells, B-cell-depleted T cells, or PBMCs; the material itself was cDNA or gDNA.

The table came from immunoSEQ multiplex PCR; TCRdb's copy has only in-frame clones and leaves some out. Here the sample spans approximately 400,000 clones, roughly 77% being singletons. Germline-derived CDR1 and CDR2 are KGHSH and LQKENI. This CDR3 spans 14 amino acids. Trimming took off 1 base at V and 3 bases at J, with 9 bases between the two ends. The sequence was collected from a human donor with acute or convalescent COVID-19. The donor label of this sample is uncertain. The chain joins TRBV18 to TRBJ1-2; tentative D call: TRBD1 (5 bases). Specimen: peripheral blood. The CDR3 DNA reads as TGTGCCAGCTCACCACAGGGACTAGACTATGGCTACACCTTC. Protein: CASSPQGLDYGYTF. The full variable domain, rest sourced from reference TRBV18 and TRBJ1-2, is NAGVMQNPRHLVRRRGQEARLRCSPMKGHSHVYWYRQLPEEGLKFMVYLQKENIIDESGMPKERFSAEFPKEGPSILRIQQVVRGDSAAYFCASSPQGLDYGYTFGSGTRLTVV.